This record concerns one T cell receptor (beta chain) sequence. Its antigen is still unknown. Base quality data are lacking; no much larger clone is found one base away. Genomic DNA was isolated from the sorted cells so that the TCRbeta CDR3 region could be sequenced. The immunoSEQ Assay was used to sequence the TCRbeta CDR3 regions. TCRdb retrieved this table from immuneACCESS and kept in-frame rearrangements only. Not all clones are present; in checked studies, unresolved V genes account for under half, and no reason is known for the remainder. The sample profile shows 99,000 or so clones; 90% to 95% of them were found once. Of the sample, around 0.28% falls within the top ten clones. CDR1 LGHNA and CDR2 YNFKEQ were looked up in the germline V gene. V is reduced by 0 bases and J by 7 bases, leaving a spacing of 10 bases between them. From the cysteine through the phenylalanine, the CDR3 covers 15 amino acids. The entry retains the CDR3 DNA only, 45 bases that are in frame from base 1.

This sample is part of a study of OX40 agonist ivuxolimab in advanced cancers. About the full investigation: Ivuxolimab was a fully human IgG2 agonistic monoclonal antibody targeting the costimulatory receptor OX40 (CD134). The paper covers the monotherapy dose-escalation part of the phase I ivuxolimab trial, which included N = 52 patients. The point of sequencing TCRbeta in the periphery was to test whether ivuxolimab changed TCR sequence diversity and drove clonal T-cell expansion. Partial responses were achieved by three dose-escalation patients, of whom one had hepatocellular carcinoma and two had cutaneous melanoma. Prior anti-PD-1, anti-PD-L1 or anti-CTLA-4 therapy was permitted, and checkpoint inhibitors had been received by 30% to 40% of dose-escalation patients. Among the 50 to 55 dose-escalation patients, around 19 had hepatocellular carcinoma, 15 or so melanoma, 9 renal cell carcinoma and 9 head and neck cancer. Intravenous ivuxolimab was administered to patients every 2 weeks at six dose levels: 0.01, 0.1, 0.3, 1.5, 3 and 10 mg/kg. In the dose-escalation cohort, more than 75% of patients were male, and the mean age was roughly 60 years, with a range of roughly 23 to 85. Overall study outcomes, separate from this receptor: The antigen specificity of the clonally expanded peripheral T cells was not determined. Partial responders in the 0.1-3.0 mg/kg groups had among the lowest normalized peripheral clonal expansion, especially among CD8+ T cells. After ivuxolimab, expanded clones were on average more numerous among CD8+ T cells than among CD4+ T cells. Low levels of normalized T-cell clonal expansion were also seen in some patients who did not respond. At doses of 0.1 to 3.0 mg/kg, clonal expansion of both CD4+ and CD8+ blood T cells was observed from baseline to week 6.

Patients with autoimmune disease history or receiving systemic immunosuppression were excluded from the trial. In every dose cohort, peripheral blood was drawn for TCR sequencing at baseline, cycle 4 day 1, and cycle 7 day 1. The samples were drawn from a first-in-human, open-label, multicenter phase I dose-escalation trial of ivuxolimab. Adults with locally advanced or metastatic melanoma, renal cell, hepatocellular, or head and neck squamous cell carcinoma were enrolled in the trial. CD4+ and CD8+ T cells were sorted separately from peripheral blood before TCR sequencing. This sample comprised CD4+ or CD8+ T cells sorted from blood, obtained in a trial of the OX40 agonist ivuxolimab. The V gene is TRBV4-2 and the J gene is TRBJ1-6; the D gene assignment is ambiguous. The clonotype comes from an adult with an advanced solid tumor such as melanoma, head and neck, liver or kidney cancer. Read as DNA, the sequence is TGTGCCAGCAGCCAAGACTTGGGCCCAAATTCACCCCTCCACTTT. It specifies CASSQDLGPNSPLHF.